This entry describes one TCR beta chain. Generated by immunoSEQ multiplex PCR, the TCRdb table keeps only in-frame clones and is missing some. Counted here are about 53,000 clones, around 88% occurring once; the ten biggest clones make up around 15%. The germline V gene encodes CDR1 SGHTA and CDR2 FQGTGA. The CDR3 runs to 14 residues. Trimming removed 4 bases from V and 0 bases from J, with 9 bases in between. The time point: pretreatment peripheral blood. It was locally advanced or metastatic urothelial carcinoma that patients had. Each patient gave between 1 and 8 samples of peripheral blood mononuclear cells, which were collected pretreatment and during treatment. This sample is drawn from a study of PD-L1 blockade in urothelial cancer. Study-wide background: In the patient group, most of the 29 were males with bladder-origin urothelial cancer. Enrolled patients had been treated previously with 0 to 3 chemotherapy regimens.

Source: PBMCs, taken around atezolizumab (anti-PD-L1) treatment. The sequence was collected from a woman aged 55-69 years with urothelial cancer. This sequence joins TRBV7-3 and TRBJ2-5; D might be TRBD1 (6 bases). In nucleotides, the CDR3 is TGTGCCAGCAGCTCCGACAGGTACCAAGAGACCCAGTACTTC. Its translation is CASSSDRYQETQYF.